The next 14 T cell receptor beta chains were all read from a single sample in a study of cytomegalovirus exposure and HLA in healthy donors. The primer mix had 60 Vbeta and 13 Jbeta primers. Produced via immunoSEQ multiplex PCR; TCRdb's table is partial and in-frame only. The profile covers some 130,000 clones, with approximately 60% appearing a single time and 2% to 2.5% taken by the ten largest. Sequencing used PBMCs. The receptors were sampled from a woman aged 40 to 49 in good health and CMV-seronegative.

The chain recombines TRBV2 with TRBJ1-2; D is possibly TRBD1 (5 bases). Trimming pared 7 bases from V and 4 bases from J, leaving 13 bases between. Germline loops: CDR1 SNHLY, CDR2 FYNNEI. CDR3 size: 13 residues. The CDR3 DNA follows: TGTGCCAGCACGCAGATGGGGCCCTATGGCTACACCTTC. It translates to CASTQMGPYGYTF.

V is TRBV5-1 and J is TRBJ2-5, with 8 bases identical to TRBD1. This CDR3 has 16 residues. V trimming: 3 bases; J trimming: 2 bases; junction bases outside the gene matches: 9. CDR1 and CDR2 from the germline V gene are SGHRS and YFSETQ. CDR3 coding DNA: TGCGCCAGCAGCTGGGGGCCCCGGACAGGGCAAGAGACCCAGTACTTC. It codes for CASSWGPRTGQETQYF.

The chain joins TRBV5-1 to TRBJ1-2; D unresolved. This CDR3 region has 14 residues. Germline assignment: CDR1 SGHRS and CDR2 YFSETQ. V was clipped by 7 bases and J by 0 bases, with 13 bases between them. In nucleotides, the CDR3 is TGCGCCAGCGGGGAGGGCGCGTCTAACTATGGCTACACCTTC. This translates into CASGEGASNYGYTF.

The chain recombines TRBV5-4 with TRBJ1-4; 9 nucleotides match TRBD1. The germline gives CDR1 SGHNT, CDR2 YYREEE (reference sequence). The V segment lost 0 bases and the J segment 7 bases; nucleotides outside the gene matches: 7. There are 16 residues in the CDR3. In DNA, the CDR3 is TGTGCCAGCAGCTTGGGGGGGGGACAGGGACCTGAAAAACTGTTTTTT. Amino acid sequence: CASSLGGGQGPEKLFF.

J is TRBJ2-3 and V is TRBV5-1; D may be TRBD2 (6 bases). Germline V gene sequence: CDR1 SGHRS, CDR2 YFSETQ. V lost 1 base and J 3 bases, leaving 12 bases between the germline ends. This CDR3 comprises 15 residues. This CDR3 is CASSLSAGRTDTQYF. The CDR3 DNA follows: TGCGCCAGCAGCTTGTCGGCGGGGCGGACAGATACGCAGTATTTT. The whole variable domain, filled in from reference TRBV5-1 and TRBJ2-3, reads KAGVTQTPRYLIKTRGQQVTLSCSPISGHRSVSWYQQTPGQGLQFLFEYFSETQRNKGNFPGRFSGRQFSNSRSEMNVSTLELGDSALYLCASSLSAGRTDTQYFGPGTRLTVL.

The chain links TRBV7-2 to TRBJ2-5; 10 positions match TRBD2. This CDR3 is 17 amino acids long. The junction had 12 bases not matched to a gene; V was cut back by 3 bases and J by 5 bases. Germline CDR1 is SGHTA and CDR2 is FQGNSA. CDR3 in DNA: TGTGCCAGCAGCTTGGTTGGACTAGCGGAGCCTGGGGAGACCCAGTACTTC. Its protein product is CASSLVGLAEPGETQYF.

V gene TRBV5-1 combines with J gene TRBJ2-5; 10 bases line up with TRBD2. V lost 3 bases, J lost 2 bases, and 7 bases stayed unmatched. The CDR3 runs to 16 residues. CDR1 SGHRS and CDR2 YFSETQ come from the germline V gene. The CDR3 nucleotides are TGCGCCAGCAGCTCTTTAGCGGGGGGACCTCAAGAGACCCAGTACTTC. This codes for CASSSLAGGPQETQYF.

The gene calls are TRBV5-6 and TRBJ1-2, with 7 bases that match TRBD1. CDR3 length equals 15 residues. The trim removed 4 bases at V and 6 bases at J, leaving 12 bases unmatched. Per germline, CDR1 SGHDT and CDR2 YYEEEE. The CDR3 coding sequence is TGTGCCAGCAGCACTATGACAGGGTTTGACGATGGCTACACCTTC. Translated, it gives CASSTMTGFDDGYTF.

This chain's CDR3 is CASRFNRGLNTEAFF. Here the CDR3 DNA reads TGTGCCAGCAGGTTCAACAGGGGATTGAACACTGAAGCTTTCTTT. The rearrangement links TRBV6-5 to TRBJ1-1; 7 nucleotides match TRBD1. This CDR3 is built from 15 residues. CDR1 and CDR2 from the germline V gene are MNHEY and SVGAGI. V lost 6 bases and J lost 0; bases outside the gene matches: 7.

The sample holds a few counts of this clone. The chain is built from TRBV6-1 and TRBJ2-6; 7 bases map to TRBD1. Germline V CDR1 and CDR2: MNHNS, SASEGT. After removal of 1 base from V and 11 bases from J, the junction contained 11 bases not matched to a gene. This CDR3 spans 16 amino acids. CDR3: CASSEEIDRVVDVLTF. The CDR3, as DNA: TGTGCCAGCAGTGAAGAAATAGACAGGGTGGTAGACGTCCTGACTTTC.

The sample holds a few counts of this clone. The rearrangement links TRBV7-7 to TRBJ2-3; unclear D gene. CDR1 and CDR2 from the germline V gene are SSHAT and FNYEAQ (reference sequence). Trimming pared 1 base from V and 3 bases from J, leaving 5 bases between. The CDR3 runs to 13 residues. The CDR3 bases are TGTGCCAGCAGCTTAGAGAGGACAGATACGCAGTATTTT. Its translation: CASSLERTDTQYF.

The rearrangement links TRBV5-1 to TRBJ1-1; no firm D call. Trimming stripped 6 bases from V and 4 bases from J, with 22 bases between. Germline-derived CDR1 and CDR2 are SGHRS and YFSETQ. There are 16 residues in the CDR3. This CDR3 reads CASTPSVGVEGTEAFF. The CDR3 DNA reads TGCGCCAGCACTCCCTCTGTCGGAGTTGAGGGCACTGAAGCTTTCTTT.

The chain combines TRBV5-5 with TRBJ2-7; D remains unclear. V lost 3 bases and J lost 4, with 20 bases in between. Germline V lookup: CDR1 SGHKS, CDR2 YYEKEE (reference sequence). The CDR3 runs 16 residues. CDR3 DNA sequence: TGTGCCAGCAGCTCTAAACTATACGCACCCCATTACGAGCAGTACTTC. Protein: CASSSKLYAPHYEQYF.

This clone was seen only a few times. The chain uses TRBV11-2 and TRBJ2-4, with D tentatively TRBD1 (5 bases). Per germline, CDR1 SGHAT and CDR2 FQNNGV. This CDR3 comprises 13 residues. V was pared by 5 bases and J by 13 bases, with 18 bases between. CDR3 sequence reads: CASSTSNNRIQYF. The DNA of the CDR3 is TGTGCCAGCAGCACGTCGAACAACAGGATCCAGTACTTC.